This TCR beta chain was obtained from a study of shared clonotypes between healthy human individuals. Of note for this clone: The sample contains more than one DNA sequence encoding this CDR3.

Several immunoSEQ plates received, in even portions, the genomic DNA of each subset. Repertoires were generated with immunoSEQ multiplex PCR, while TCRdb's copy carries only in-frame clones and drops some. Here the sample spans some 2,100,000 clones, about 93% being singletons. Trimming at V came to 2 bases and at J to 0 bases, leaving 2 bases not matched to a gene. The CDR3 length is 15 residues. In germline, CDR1 is MNHEY, CDR2 SMNVEV (reference sequence). Naive CD8 populations comprised CD45RO-negative cells positively selected for CCR7, excluding terminally differentiated effector memory CD45RA+ cells.

Input material: naive CD8+ T cells from PBMCs. The rearrangement links TRBV27 to TRBJ1-1; 8 nucleotides match TRBD1. This receptor was identified in a man in his late teens or twenties in good health. Some clones in this sample may be carry-over from other donors' samples. The CDR3: CASSLRTGMNTEAFF. The CDR3 bases are TGTGCCAGCAGTTTAAGGACAGGGATGAACACTGAAGCTTTCTTT.